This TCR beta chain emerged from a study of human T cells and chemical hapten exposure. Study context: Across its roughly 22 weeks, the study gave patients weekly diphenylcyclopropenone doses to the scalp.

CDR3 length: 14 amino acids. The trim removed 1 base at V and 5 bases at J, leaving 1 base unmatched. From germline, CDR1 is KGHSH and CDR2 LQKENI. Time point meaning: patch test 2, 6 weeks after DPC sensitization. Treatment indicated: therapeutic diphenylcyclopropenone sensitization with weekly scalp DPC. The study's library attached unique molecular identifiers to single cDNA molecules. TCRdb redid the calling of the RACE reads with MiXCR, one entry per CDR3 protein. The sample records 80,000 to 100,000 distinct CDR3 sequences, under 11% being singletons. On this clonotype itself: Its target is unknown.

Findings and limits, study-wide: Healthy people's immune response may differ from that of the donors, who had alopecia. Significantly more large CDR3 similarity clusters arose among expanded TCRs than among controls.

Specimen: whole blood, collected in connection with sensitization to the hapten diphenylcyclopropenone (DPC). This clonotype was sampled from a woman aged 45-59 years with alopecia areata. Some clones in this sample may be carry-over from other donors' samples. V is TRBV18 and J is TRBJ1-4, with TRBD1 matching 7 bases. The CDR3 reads CASSPLDRNEKLFF. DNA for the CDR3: TGTGCCAGCTCACCACTGGACAGGAATGAAAAACTGTTTTTT.